This TCR beta chain was observed in a study of CD8+CD57+ T cells in acquired aplastic anemia (dated 2018 in TCRdb). With respect to the entire study: On average, sorted CD4+ and CD8+ cells yielded 3.2 ug of extracted DNA, with a range of about 0.18 to 27.4 ug. A CD8+CD57+ expansion meant a frequency higher than the mean frequency seen in healthy subjects.

The patients picked for sequencing were ones in whom flow cytometry had shown an expansion of CD8+CD57+ cells. Every patient had severe acquired aplastic anemia, diagnosed using the International Study of Aplastic Anemia and Agranulocytosis and Camitta criteria. Patients had received no therapy at the time of blood sampling. The study deep-sequenced TCR repertoires of sorted CD4+ and CD8+ blood T cells from severe aplastic anemia patients and healthy subjects. In the USA, patient enrollment took place under clinicaltrials.gov protocols 00001620, 01623167, 00001397, 00071045, 00081523 and 00961064. Ficoll-Paque density gradient centrifugation was used to isolate peripheral blood mononuclear cells. Before DNA was extracted, CD4+ and CD8+ T cells were sorted using either FACS or magnetic beads. Profiling of TCR beta VDJ combinations and CDR3 sequences used genomic DNA as the template. An Illumina HiSeq 2000 was used for TCR repertoire sequencing. In the original analysis: Repertoire assessment relied on Simpson's diversity index, CDR3 size and DJ length profiles, and TRBV/TRBJ rearrangement plots. The most abundant DNA sequence in the deep sequencing data was defined as the immunodominant clone. CDR3 amino acid sequences were checked for sharing across subjects and were also compared against the VDJdb database and published repertoires. The public reads were reprocessed in TCRdb via fastp at Q25 and MiXCR, keeping in-frame beta chains. Each entry is one CDR3 protein sequence, shown with its most common DNA and genes. The V and J calls were not made by the authors but by TCRdb's processing. The sample table lists approximately 190,000 distinct CDR3 sequences, less than 60% of them with a count of one. Approximately 9.4% of the sample goes to the ten largest clones.

Counted from cysteine to phenylalanine, this CDR3 has 15 amino acids. The read is trimmed to its CDR3 DNA, 45 bases read in frame from base 1. Here V drops 2 bases and J drops 2 bases, and the junction holds 5 bases not matched to any gene. The germline V gene supplies CDR1 SGHTA and CDR2 FQGTGA. As concerns this clonotype: This receptor's antigen is unknown. It has no much larger one-base neighbor in the sample; base qualities were not kept.

The paper's findings and limits, for the study overall: CD8+ Simpson's diversity did not differ significantly between patients and healthy controls (P=0.060). Although under 35 CD8+ CDR3 sequences were shared by patients and controls, these sequences appeared highly expressed in patients and within the immunodominant clones of patients.

The chain employs TRBV7-3 and TRBJ2-7, and 8 bases in between align with TRBD1. The sample taken for sequencing was sorted CD4+, CD8+, or CD8+CD57+ T cells (not recorded which) from PBMCs. The clonotype originates from a human donor with aplastic anemia. The nucleotide sequence reads as follows: TGTGCCAGCAGCTTACAGGACAGGGTAGCCTACGAGCAGTACTTC. It encodes CASSLQDRVAYEQYF.